These 27 T cell receptor beta chains were sequenced from one sample in a study of breast tumors, draining lymph nodes, adjacent tissues (dated by TCRdb to 2016 to 2017). Library method: multiplex PCR. These reads were obtained on an Illumina HiSeq 2000. The public reads were run again by TCRdb, first through fastp at Q25 and then through MiXCR, and only productive beta chains were kept. Entries that share a CDR3 protein sequence are merged under the most common genes and DNA. This sample lists approximately 210,000 distinct CDR3 sequences; roughly 32% were detected once. Roughly 1.3% of the sample rests with the top ten. Lymph node samples were obtained from the axillary draining lymph nodes of breast cancer patients. Material: axillary lymph node tissue. Receptors originate from a female donor with breast cancer. Some clones in this sample may be carry-over from other donors' samples.

This chain links TRBV27 with TRBJ1-4; D gene uncertain. V gave up 0 bases and J gave up 5 bases, with 10 bases separating them. CDR1 MNHEY and CDR2 SMNVEV come from the germline V gene (reference sequence). The CDR3 totals 15 residues. CDR3 protein: CASSLSGSYNEKLFF. In nucleotides, the CDR3 is TGTGCCAGCAGTTTATCGGGGTCCTACAATGAAAAACTGTTTTTT.

This clonotype was seen more than once but under ten times. The V gene is TRBV29-1, the J gene TRBJ1-1, with TRBD1 as a possible D gene (5 bases). This CDR3 contains 11 residues. Germline V gene lookup returns CDR1 SQVTM and CDR2 ANQGSEA. The CDR3, as DNA: TGCGGGGCCCAGGGATACACTGAAGCTTTCTTT. Encoded protein: CGAQGYTEAFF.

This clonotype showed up many times. V and J are TRBV19 and TRBJ2-7, with D uncertain. V lost 3 bases and J 5 bases, leaving 8 bases between the germline ends. The CDR3 totals 12 residues. Germline V gene lookup returns CDR1 LNHDA and CDR2 SQIVND (reference sequence). The chain's CDR3 is CASSIEADEQYF. The CDR3 nucleotides are TGTGCCAGTAGTATCGAGGCGGACGAGCAGTACTTC. Full variable domain (rest looked up from reference TRBV19 and TRBJ2-7): DGGITQSPKYLFRKEGQNVTLSCEQNLNHDAMYWYRQDPGQGLRLIYYSQIVNDFQKGDIAEGYSVSREKKESFPLTVTSAQKNPTAFYLCASSIEADEQYFGPGTRLTVT.

This clonotype was picked up many times. This chain connects TRBV18 to TRBJ2-7; 9 positions match TRBD2. Germline V gene lookup returns CDR1 KGHSH and CDR2 LQKENI. Trimming cost V 0 bases and J 1 base; bases outside gene matches: 1. The CDR3 has 15 amino acids. The CDR3 DNA reads as TGTGCCAGCTCACCACCTAGCGGGAGTTCCTACGAGCAGTACTTC. It is translated as CASSPPSGSSYEQYF.

This clonotype came up once. V and J are TRBV20-1 and TRBJ2-2; D tentatively reads TRBD1 or TRBD2 (7 bases each). V was cut by 8 bases and J by 3 bases, with 19 bases left in between. This CDR3 contains 15 residues. Germline V gene lookup returns CDR1 DFQATT and CDR2 SNEGSKA (reference sequence). The DNA for the CDR3 is TGCAGTTTTTCGCAGGGAGGGGGCGACACCGGGGAGCTGTTTTTT. Translating gives CSFSQGGGDTGELFF.

On this clonotype itself: A much larger clonotype is one base distant, so this may be a read error. The V gene is TRBV30, the J gene TRBJ1-3, with TRBD1 matching 7 bases. The germline gives CDR1 GTSNPN, CDR2 SVGIG (reference sequence). CDR3 length equals 15 residues. In DNA, the CDR3 is TGTGTCTCAAGGGGTGGGACAGCCTCTGGAAACACCATATATTTT. Its protein is CVSRGGTASGNTIYF.

The sample holds many counts of this clonotype. The CDR3 bases are TGTGCCAGCAGTTTCTTATCTTTTGCGGGGTTAAAGACCGGGGAGCTGTTTTTT. Translated: CASSFLSFAGLKTGELFF. The chain recombines TRBV12-3 or TRBV12-4 with TRBJ2-2, with a possible D match to TRBD2 (6 bases). The CDR3 length is 18 residues. The V and J ends lost 3 bases and 5 bases respectively, with 22 bases between them.

There are many counts of this clonotype. The chain recombines TRBV12-3 or TRBV12-4 with TRBJ2-7, with D tentatively TRBD2 (5 bases). The CDR3 covers 13 residues. The V end was cut by 1 base, the J end by 6 bases, with 10 bases between. For the CDR3, the DNA is TGTGCCAGCAGTTTAGGACACCGGGGCGAGCAGTACTTC. This gives the protein CASSLGHRGEQYF.

In this sample, this clonotype turned up many times. The chain links TRBV6-5 to TRBJ2-7, with TRBD2 identical over 12 bases. Germline lookup yields CDR1 MNHEY and CDR2 SVGAGI. The CDR3 covers 14 residues. Trimming took 6 bases from V and 3 from J; bases not matched to a gene: 3. CDR3 nucleotides: TGTGCCAGCAGGACGGGACTAGCGGGCTACGAGCAGTACTTC. This sequence encodes CASRTGLAGYEQYF.

This clonotype was recorded at least ten times. The chain carries TRBV4-1 and TRBJ2-2; D might be TRBD2 (6 bases). V was trimmed by 1 base and J by 7 bases, leaving 10 bases between them. The CDR3 has 14 amino acids. Germline loops: CDR1 MGHRA, CDR2 YSYEKL. CDR3 amino acids: CASSQAGVRGELFF. CDR3 coding DNA: TGCGCCAGCAGCCAAGCGGGGGTTCGCGGGGAGCTGTTTTTT.

The table lists this clonotype with many counts. CDR3 amino acids: CASSVDRASNEKLFF. Here the CDR3 DNA reads TGCGCCAGCAGCGTCGACAGGGCATCTAATGAAAAACTGTTTTTT. The V call is TRBV5-1, the J call TRBJ1-4, with 7 bases lining up with TRBD1. J lost 3 bases, V lost 4 bases, and 6 bases had no gene match. The CDR3 covers 15 residues. CDR1 SGHRS and CDR2 YFSETQ come from the germline V gene.

Concerning this clonotype: Germline and junction disagree at one end, which may indicate a read error. This chain connects TRBV9 to TRBJ2-3; D unresolved. The CDR3 runs 15 residues. Germline-derived CDR1 and CDR2 are SGDLS and YYNGEE. CDR3 protein: CAGSVGTLGTDTPYF. CDR3 DNA: TGTGCCGGCAGCGTAGGCACTCTCGGCACAGATACGCCGTATTTT.

This clonotype was observed a few times. The gene calls are TRBV7-8 and TRBJ1-1; 7 bases align to TRBD1. Germline assignment: CDR1 SGHVS and CDR2 FQNEAQ. This CDR3 is 15 amino acids long. V shed 5 bases and J 1 base; nucleotides not matched to a gene: 7. CDR3 loop: CASSPATGSNTEAFF. The CDR3 nucleotides read TGTGCCAGCAGCCCGGCGACAGGGTCGAACACTGAAGCTTTCTTT. Variable domain in full (rest from reference TRBV7-8 and TRBJ1-1): GAGVSQSPRYKVAKRGQDVALRCDPISGHVSLFWYQQALGQGPEFLTYFQNEAQLDKSGLPSDRFFAERPEGSVSTLKIQRTQQEDSAVYLCASSPATGSNTEAFFGQGTRLTVV.

This chain links TRBV2 with TRBJ2-7; 7 nucleotides match TRBD1. CDR3 length: 14 residues. V was pared by 4 bases and J by 1 base, with 4 bases of the junction left unmatched. Germline V gene sequence: CDR1 SNHLY, CDR2 FYNNEI. The CDR3 loop is CASSGTGESYEQYV. In DNA form, the CDR3 reads TGTGCCAGCAGTGGAACAGGGGAATCCTACGAGCAGTACGTC.

This clonotype was recorded many times. The gene calls are TRBV7-2 and TRBJ2-3; D gene uncertain. CDR1 and CDR2 (germline): SGHTA, FQGNSA. The CDR3 has 12 amino acids. Between the trimmed V and J ends, which lost 5 bases and 0 bases, there was a span of 3 bases. The CDR3 bases are TGTGCCAGCAGCCTCAGCACAGATACGCAGTATTTT. Amino acid sequence: CASSLSTDTQYF.

This clonotype was recorded many times. The genes are TRBV6-2 or TRBV6-3 and TRBJ2-5; maybe TRBD2 (5 bases). In germline, CDR1 is MNHEY, CDR2 SVGEGT. V lost 2 bases, J lost 5 bases, and 18 bases lay in between. This CDR3 is 16 amino acids long. The CDR3 DNA sequence: TGTGCCAGCAGTTACCGTAGGACTCCCCGCGGGGAGACCCAGTACTTC. This sequence encodes CASSYRRTPRGETQYF.

This clonotype was recorded once. The final CDR3 position lacks the conserved phenylalanine or tryptophan, pointing to a likely read error. V and J are TRBV7-3 and TRBJ2-7, with D possibly matching TRBD1 (6 bases). With 7 bases removed from V and 6 bases from J, the gap between germline ends came to 22 bases. The CDR3 runs to 15 residues. The V gene's germline CDR1 is SGHTA and CDR2 FQGTGA. In DNA form, the CDR3 reads TGTGCCAGCATCTCTACAGGGCGAAGCCCCTGCGAGCAGTACCTC. Its translation is CASISTGRSPCEQYL.

This clonotype was detected many times. This chain joins TRBV20-1 and TRBJ2-5, with TRBD2 matching over 7 bases. The CDR3 totals 14 residues. CDR1 is DFQATT, CDR2 SNEGSKA, per germline (reference sequence). Unmatched junction bases numbered 17, after V lost 7 bases and J lost 9 bases. CDR3 coding DNA: TGCAGTGTTAACGGCGGGACTAACCTCGGGGCCCAGTACTTC. As protein: CSVNGGTNLGAQYF.

The rearrangement joins TRBV7-9 to TRBJ2-2; a weak D match, TRBD1 (5 bases). CDR3 length: 13 amino acids. Trimming removed 8 bases from V and 2 bases from J, with 9 bases in between. The germline V gene encodes CDR1 SEHNR and CDR2 FQNEAQ (reference sequence). In nucleotides, the CDR3 is TGTGCCAGCTTAGGGGTTAACACCGGGGAGCTGTTTTTT. Its protein is CASLGVNTGELFF.

This clonotype has ten or more counts. V is TRBV20-1 and J is TRBJ1-1; no clear D gene. CDR3 length: 13 amino acids. The V gene's germline CDR1 is DFQATT and CDR2 SNEGSKA (reference sequence). Trimming left V 6 bases short and J 4 bases short, with 15 bases between. The CDR3 loop is CSALTDMTTEAFF. Written as DNA, the CDR3 is TGCAGTGCCCTTACTGACATGACCACTGAAGCTTTCTTT.

The genes are TRBV20-1 and TRBJ2-3; the match to TRBD2 covers 11 bases. The CDR3 is 16 residues long. The V segment lost 4 bases and the J segment 7 bases; nucleotides outside the gene matches: 13. CDR1 and CDR2 (germline): DFQATT, SNEGSKA (reference sequence). The CDR3 nucleotides are TGCAGTGCTAACCCACTAGCGGGGGTTATTGGGAATACGCAGTATTTT. Translated: CSANPLAGVIGNTQYF.

A note on this clonotype: A much larger clone differs by one base, so this may be a read error. V gene TRBV6-2 or TRBV6-3 combines with J gene TRBJ1-4; no reliable D call. The V end was cut by 6 bases, the J end by 0 bases, with 11 bases between. The CDR3 length is 15 residues. Germline CDR1 MNHEY, CDR2 SVGEGT. In DNA, the CDR3 is TGTGCCAGCAGACACGACGGGGCAACTAATGAAAAACTGTTTTTT. Its translation is CASRHDGATNEKLFF.

This clonotype occurred many times. The genes are TRBV7-3 and TRBJ2-2, with TRBD2 matching over 9 bases. Germline CDR1 SGHTA, CDR2 FQGTGA. Trimming removed 3 bases from V and 4 bases from J; junction bases left unmatched: 6. The CDR3 is 16 amino acids. The CDR3, as DNA: TGTGCCAGCAGCTTGGGGGGACTAGCAGGCACCGGGGAGCTGTTTTTT. This translates into CASSLGGLAGTGELFF.

This clonotype was observed many times. V usage is TRBV29-1 and J usage is TRBJ1-1; D is possibly TRBD1 (5 bases). Germline loops: CDR1 SQVTM, CDR2 ANQGSEA. This CDR3 region has 10 residues. Deletions cut 3 bases from V and 7 bases from J, with 6 bases between. The CDR3 sequence: CSVDRDEAFF. In nucleotides, the CDR3 is TGCAGCGTTGACAGGGATGAAGCTTTCTTT.

Turning to this clonotype: The junction does not match germline at one end; this may be a read error. The chain joins TRBV5-1 to TRBJ1-4, with 8 nucleotides matching TRBD1. The length of the CDR3 is 14 residues. Germline CDR1 is SGHRS and CDR2 is YFSETQ. CDR3 sequence: CASRLGTGDEKLFF. The DNA for the CDR3 is TGCGCCAGCAGATTGGGGACAGGAGACGAAAAACTGTTTTTT.

The chain combines TRBV27 with TRBJ2-1, with 10 bases identical to TRBD2. CDR1 is MNHEY and CDR2 is SMNVEV in the germline V gene (reference sequence). Germline trimming cut 4 bases from V and 4 bases from J; bases unmatched to any gene: 7. The CDR3 totals 16 residues. The CDR3 DNA is TGTGCCAGCAGTTCCAAAACGGGACTAGCGTACAATGAGCAGTTCTTC. It encodes CASSSKTGLAYNEQFF.

There are many counts of this clonotype. The V and J genes are TRBV20-1 and TRBJ1-2, with 10 nucleotides matching TRBD1. Trimming cost V 6 bases and J 8 bases; bases outside gene matches: 12. The CDR3 extends over 14 amino acids. Germline V gene lookup returns CDR1 DFQATT and CDR2 SNEGSKA (reference sequence). The CDR3 loop reads CSAHPGTGDRGYTF. CDR3 in DNA: TGCAGTGCGCACCCAGGGACAGGGGATCGCGGCTACACCTTC.